This TCR beta chain was captured in a study of blood T cell repertoires in COVID-19. Whole-study context: Acute-phase and convalescent COVID-19 samples originated in the United States, Italy and Spain. The cDNA or gDNA used as material had been derived from T cells, B-cell-depleted T cells, or PBMCs.

This CDR3 contains 13 residues. Germline values: CDR1 MNHEY, CDR2 SVGEGT. Trimming cost V 0 bases and J 11 bases, with 14 bases left between them. In the original analysis: Amplification of reference gene primers provided the estimated nucleated cell counts. Profiled with immunoSEQ multiplex PCR; TCRdb holds only in-frame clones, not every one. From that table come the V and J calls and clone size; the DNA was used to work out D and trimming. The sample includes 98,000 or so clones, over 75% of them seen just once. The chain is built from TRBV6-2 or TRBV6-3 and TRBJ2-7; a weak D match, TRBD1 (5 bases). The material sequenced was peripheral blood. This clonotype was sampled from a woman between 65 and 79 years old with acute or convalescent COVID-19. CDR3 region: CASSYSDTAYKYF. The CDR3 nucleotides read TGTGCCAGCAGTTACTCGGACACCGCGTACAAGTACTTC.